This T cell receptor beta chain was documented in a study of HIV-infected children after antiretroviral therapy interruption. Unique molecular identifiers were included in an RNA-based 3' RACE TCR library. TCRdb recomputed calls from the 3' RACE reads with MiXCR, one row per CDR3 protein. The sample lists tens of thousands of distinct CDR3 sequences, approximately 4% occurring once. As to treatment: PENTA 11 planned treatment interruption arm or continuous ART arm. Participants had taken at least three-drug ART for at least 24 weeks. J was trimmed by 3 bases and V by 11 bases; bases with no gene match: 7. This CDR3 region has 13 residues. Germline V lookup: CDR1 ENHRY, CDR2 SYGVKD. This clonotype has at least ten counts.

The sample was CD45RA+ CD4+ T cells from PBMCs, pooled from several time points, taken from a donor given antiretroviral therapy, either interrupted or continuous. Subset described: naive CD4+ CD45RA+ CD45RO- T cells. The chain is built from TRBV10-3 and TRBJ1-1, with 9 bases matching TRBD1. The sequence derives from a pool of human donors with HIV. CDR3 region: CAAGQGRDTEAFF. As DNA, the CDR3 is TGTGCCGCCGGACAGGGGAGGGACACTGAAGCTTTCTTT.